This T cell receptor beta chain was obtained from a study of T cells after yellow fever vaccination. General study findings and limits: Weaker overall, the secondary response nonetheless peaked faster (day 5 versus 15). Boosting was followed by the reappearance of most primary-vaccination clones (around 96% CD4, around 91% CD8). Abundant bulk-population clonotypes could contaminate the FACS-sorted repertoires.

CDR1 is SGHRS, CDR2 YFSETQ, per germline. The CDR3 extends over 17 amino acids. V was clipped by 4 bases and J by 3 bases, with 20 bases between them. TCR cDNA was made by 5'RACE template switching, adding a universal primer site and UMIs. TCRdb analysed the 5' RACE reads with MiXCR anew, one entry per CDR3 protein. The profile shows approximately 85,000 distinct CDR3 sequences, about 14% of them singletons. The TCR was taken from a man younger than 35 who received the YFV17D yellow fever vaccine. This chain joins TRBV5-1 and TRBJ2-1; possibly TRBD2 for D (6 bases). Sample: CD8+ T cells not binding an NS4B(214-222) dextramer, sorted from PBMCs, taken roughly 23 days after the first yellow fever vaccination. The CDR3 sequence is CASSQYDAGRHYNEQFF. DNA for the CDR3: TGCGCCAGCAGCCAATACGATGCGGGACGGCACTACAATGAGCAGTTCTTC.